The clone carrying this T cell receptor (beta chain) was seen many times. Germline CDR1 reads KGHDR; CDR2 reads SFDVKD. The CDR3 covers 12 residues. The V and J ends lost 5 bases and 3 bases respectively, with 6 bases between them. The data originate from a study of response to subunit inactivated influenza vaccine. Each CDR3 protein gets one entry after TCRdb re-called the RT-PCR reads with MiXCR. In the table there are some 520,000 distinct CDR3 sequences, approximately 15% of which are singletons. This sample comprised CD4+ T cells sorted from PBMCs, obtained less than 30 months after vaccination. This chain links TRBV24-1 with TRBJ2-5; tentatively, D is TRBD1 (5 bases). The clonotype was recovered from a man aged 45 to 70 who received an inactivated influenza vaccine. CDR3 protein: CATSGREETQYF. The CDR3 coding sequence is TGTGCCACCAGTGGCAGGGAAGAGACCCAGTACTTC.